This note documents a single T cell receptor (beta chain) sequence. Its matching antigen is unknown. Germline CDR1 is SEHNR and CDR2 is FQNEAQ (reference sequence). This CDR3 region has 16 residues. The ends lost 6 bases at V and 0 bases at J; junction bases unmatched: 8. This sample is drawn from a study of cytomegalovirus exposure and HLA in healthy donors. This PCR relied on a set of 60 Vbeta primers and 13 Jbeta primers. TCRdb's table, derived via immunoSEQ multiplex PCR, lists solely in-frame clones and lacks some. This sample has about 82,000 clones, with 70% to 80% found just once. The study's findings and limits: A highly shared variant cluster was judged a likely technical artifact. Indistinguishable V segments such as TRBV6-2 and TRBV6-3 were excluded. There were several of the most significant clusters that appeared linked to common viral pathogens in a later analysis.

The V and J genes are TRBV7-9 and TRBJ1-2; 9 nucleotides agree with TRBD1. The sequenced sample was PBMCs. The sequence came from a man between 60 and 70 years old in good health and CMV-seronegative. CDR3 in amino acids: CASRPGQGLSNYGYTF. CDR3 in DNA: TGTGCCAGCAGGCCGGGACAGGGTCTTTCTAACTATGGCTACACCTTC.